The 3 T cell receptor beta chains presented below share a single source sample, sequenced in a study of shared clonotypes between healthy human individuals. Using immunoSEQ multiplex PCR, the repertoire was profiled, and TCRdb retains in-frame clones only, with some absent. The table records hundreds of thousands of clones, around 78% of them present only once. The sequenced sample was PBMCs. The receptors shown here come from a woman aged 40-49 years in good health. Some clones in this sample may be carry-over from other donors' samples.

Note on this clone: One junction end does not reproduce the germline sequence, and a read error may be involved. The chain has TRBV28 and TRBJ2-7, with TRBD1 matching 7 bases. In germline, CDR1 is MDHEN, CDR2 SYDVKM. The CDR3 totals 11 residues. The CDR3 loop reads CASRSDRFINF. The CDR3 nucleotides read TGTGCCAGCAGGTCGGACAGGTTCATTAACTTC.

The chain couples TRBV30 to TRBJ2-7; a possible D gene is TRBD2 (6 bases). V lost 2 bases and J lost 2, with 10 bases in between. The CDR3 extends over 13 amino acids. The V gene's germline CDR1 is GTSNPN and CDR2 SVGIG (reference sequence). The CDR3 nucleotides read TGTGCCTGGAGTTGGGGGAGGACCTACGAGCAGTACTTC. It codes for CAWSWGRTYEQYF. The variable domain in full, with the rest retrieved from reference TRBV30 and TRBJ2-7, is SQTIHQWPATLVQPVGSPLSLECTVEGTSNPNLYWYRQAAGRGLQLLFYSVGIGQISSEVPQNLSASRPQDRQFILSSKKLLLSDSGFYLCAWSWGRTYEQYFGPGTRLTVT.

The V and J genes are TRBV7-9 and TRBJ2-1; D perhaps matches TRBD1 (6 bases). V was clipped by 2 bases and J by 9 bases, with 11 bases between them. This CDR3 contains 13 residues. Germline-derived CDR1 and CDR2 are SEHNR and FQNEAQ (reference sequence). DNA for the CDR3: TGTGCCAGCAGCTTATACACCAGGGGTGAGCAGTTCTTC. Encoded protein: CASSLYTRGEQFF.